The entry below describes one TCR beta chain. The CDR3 spans 16 residues. CDR1 and CDR2 (germline): SEHNR, FQNEAQ (reference sequence). The ends were cut back, 0 bases at V and 1 base at J, with 10 bases in the middle. It was with a sample-barcoded 5' primer and a J-beta primer mix that a second PCR of about 6 to 12 cycles was run. In TCRdb, the 5' RACE reads were re-called with MiXCR into one record per CDR3 protein. The repertoire consists of about 1 million distinct CDR3 sequences, with 20% to 25% occurring once and the leading ten covering approximately 0.75%. This entry is derived from a study of blood T cells in healthy people across ages. These same data were also listed under a study on T cells of mothers and their children.

The origin of this receptor is a girl aged 2-9 years in good health. The gene calls are TRBV7-9 and TRBJ2-4; a possible D gene is TRBD1 (5 bases). Sequences were obtained from blood. The CDR3 sequence is CASSLARAGAKNIQYF. The CDR3 DNA follows: TGTGCCAGCAGCTTAGCCAGGGCAGGCGCCAAAAACATTCAGTACTTC.